A single sample is the source of the 7 T cell receptor beta chains below, sequenced in a study of blood T cell repertoires in COVID-19. The protocol was immunoSEQ multiplex PCR, while the TCRdb copy is restricted to in-frame clones and leaves out a portion. The sample lists around 280,000 clones, approximately 90% occurring once. Sequencing was carried out using PBMCs or T cells enriched from blood (not recorded which). Source of these receptors: a woman between 35 and 50 years old who had recovered from COVID-19.

V is TRBV29-1 and J is TRBJ1-2; D is unresolved. This CDR3 is built from 12 residues. V was pared by 0 bases and J by 7 bases, with 9 bases between. The germline CDR1 and CDR2 sequences are SQVTM and ANQGSEA. This CDR3 is CSVEDSIAGYTF. CDR3 sequence (DNA): TGCAGCGTTGAAGACAGTATCGCTGGCTACACCTTC.

This clone occurred once. The rearrangement uses TRBV6-5 and TRBJ2-5; D not certain. Trimming removed 3 bases at V and 2 bases at J, with 10 bases between. Germline V gives CDR1 MNHEY, CDR2 SVGAGI. This CDR3 has 14 residues. In DNA form, the CDR3 reads TGTGCCAGCAGTTATGTCGGTATACAAGAGACCCAGTACTTC. Translated, it gives CASSYVGIQETQYF.

The chain links TRBV4-1 to TRBJ2-7; 7 bases are shared with TRBD2. CDR1 and CDR2 from the germline V gene are MGHRA and YSYEKL. The CDR3 is 15 amino acids. Unmatched junction bases numbered 12, after V lost 6 bases and J lost 4 bases. CDR3 residues: CASRRASGYDYEQYF. CDR3 coding DNA: TGCGCCAGCAGAAGGGCTAGCGGTTACGATTACGAGCAGTACTTC.

The chain employs TRBV7-2 and TRBJ1-4, with TRBD1 matching 8 bases. Germline V lookup: CDR1 SGHTA, CDR2 FQGNSA. The CDR3 contains 15 residues. J was trimmed by 7 bases and V by 5 bases; bases with no gene match: 9. The CDR3 reads CASSLRPGQVEKLFF. The CDR3 DNA sequence: TGTGCCAGCAGCCTCCGGCCGGGACAGGTTGAAAAACTGTTTTTT.

V usage is TRBV19 and J usage is TRBJ2-4, with D maybe TRBD2 (6 bases). Germline V CDR1 and CDR2: LNHDA, SQIVND (reference sequence). V dropped 5 bases and J dropped 6 bases, with 11 bases sitting between them. The CDR3 is 13 residues long. The CDR3 here is CASSRGVGNIQYF. Written as DNA, the CDR3 is TGTGCCAGTAGTCGCGGGGTTGGAAACATTCAGTACTTC.

The chain links TRBV23-1 to TRBJ2-1; 9 bases agree with TRBD1. TRBV23-1 is reported as an ORF; its role is uncertain. The V segment lost 5 bases and the J segment 5 bases; nucleotides outside the gene matches: 10. The CDR3 is 16 residues long. This CDR3 is CASSTPPRTGDNEQFF. In DNA, the CDR3 is TGCGCCAGCAGTACCCCTCCCCGGACAGGGGACAATGAGCAGTTCTTC.

V is TRBV24-1 and J is TRBJ1-4, with D unresolved. V dropped 7 bases and J dropped 6 bases, with 11 bases sitting between them. This CDR3 is built from 13 residues. Germline CDR1 KGHDR, CDR2 SFDVKD. CDR3 sequence: CATRSSSDEKLFF. The CDR3 DNA sequence: TGTGCCACCAGGTCCTCGAGCGATGAAAAACTGTTTTTT.